The clone carrying this TCR beta chain was seen more than once but under ten times. Its antigen remains unknown. Unmatched junction bases numbered 9, after V lost 4 bases and J lost 5 bases. The germline V gene encodes CDR1 SGHAT and CDR2 FQNNGV. This CDR3 has 15 residues. The repertoire was sequenced with immunoSEQ multiplex PCR; TCRdb's copy has only in-frame clones and lacks some. The top ten clones hold more than 7.5% of a sample with around 60,000 clones, roughly 84% of them seen once. This entry comes from a study of a mutant IDH1 vaccine in newly diagnosed glioma. As for the study in general: Beginning 4-6 weeks after radiotherapy alone, or with temozolomide cycles, vaccination took place. Treated patients comprised 62.5% males and approximately 38% females, mean age approximately 42 years. Radiotherapy, temozolomide, or both had been given previously, and both were given to most.

Time point meaning: week 11, during vaccination. A 20-mer mutant IDH1 peptide at 300 ug was injected subcutaneously with topical imiquimod. The sequence was collected from a woman aged 45-59 years with glioma. The sample was PBMCs, taken from a glioma patient whose treatment included an IDH1 peptide vaccine. The rearrangement uses TRBV11-2 and TRBJ1-1; 8 bases align to TRBD1. DNA for the CDR3: TGTGCCAGCAGCTCCACCGGACAGGGTGGGACTGAAGCTTTCTTT. Amino acids: CASSSTGQGGTEAFF.